The clone carrying this T cell receptor beta chain was seen many times. Its antigen is undetermined. The data were obtained in a study of CD8 T cells in ankylosing spondylitis. Study results and limitations: Clones linked to disease were reported to show significant enrichment in matched ankylosing spondylitis synovial fluid. Ankylosing spondylitis blood appeared to be characterized by a TCR beta motif of eight highly homologous variants.

Using quantitative 5'-RACE with molecular barcodes, the authors made TCR beta libraries. TCRdb analysed the 5' RACE reads with MiXCR anew, one entry per CDR3 protein. Among 200,000 or so distinct CDR3 sequences listed, 15% to 20% were seen once. The sequencing input was blood, either unsorted or a sorted T cell fraction (not recorded which). This clonotype originated in a male donor aged 5-30 years with ankylosing spondylitis or in good health (not recorded which).

The DNA for the CDR3 is TGTGCCAGCTCACCACTAGTTAATGAGCAGTTCTTC. It is translated as CASSPLVNEQFF. The chain combines TRBV18 with TRBJ2-1; D uncertain. Trimming shortened V by 1 base and J by 7 bases, and 5 bases separated the two germline ends. The CDR3 contains 12 residues. Germline V gene lookup returns CDR1 KGHSH and CDR2 LQKENI.